The next 3 T cell receptor beta chains were all read from a single sample in a study of T cell clonality in common variable immunodeficiency. Profiled with immunoSEQ multiplex PCR; TCRdb holds only in-frame clones, not every one. This table holds roughly 15,000 clones. Study outcomes and limitations: Common variable immunodeficiency TCR beta sequences reportedly had fewer deletions and N-nucleotide insertions.

The antigens of these receptors remain unknown. The sequencing input was peripheral blood mononuclear cells. These receptors originate from a human donor with common variable immunodeficiency.

With respect to this clone: The observed sequence ends 3 residues before the CDR3 terminus, with the missing tail filled in from the germline J gene. The chain combines TRBV2 with TRBJ1-6; a weak D match, TRBD1 (6 bases). This CDR3 region has 15 residues. The germline V gene has CDR1 SNHLY and CDR2 FYNNEI. With 5 bases removed from V and 6 bases from J, the gap between germline ends came to 14 bases. CDR3 bases read: TGTGCCAGCAGTTCCCAGGGGAGGGGTAATTCACCC. Amino acid sequence: CASSSQGRGNSP. From start to end, the CDR3 is CASSSQGRGNSPLHF.

The DNA read from the CDR3 is TGCGCCAGCAGAGGTGGCGGTGATAGCAATCAGCCC. Translation: CASRGGGDSNQP. The CDR3 in full is CASRGGGDSNQPQHF. The rearrangement uses TRBV5-1 and TRBJ1-5; the D is unclear. The read falls 3 residues short of the CDR3 end, and the missing part is taken from the germline J gene. V gave up 5 bases and J gave up 0 bases, with 12 bases separating them. The CDR3 contains 15 residues. Germline CDR1 SGHRS, CDR2 YFSETQ.

Comments on this clone: Read sequence stops 3 residues before the CDR3 end, and the germline J gene provides the missing end. The chain uses TRBV16 and TRBJ1-1; the D is unclear. There are 14 residues in the CDR3. The V end lost 0 bases, the J end lost 4 bases, and 9 bases lay between the germline ends. Germline-derived CDR1 and CDR2 are KGHSY and FQNENV. Partial CDR3 DNA: TGTGCCAGCAGCCAATCAGTAGGACTCACTGAA. Protein: CASSQSVGLTE. The CDR3, in full, reads CASSQSVGLTEAFF.